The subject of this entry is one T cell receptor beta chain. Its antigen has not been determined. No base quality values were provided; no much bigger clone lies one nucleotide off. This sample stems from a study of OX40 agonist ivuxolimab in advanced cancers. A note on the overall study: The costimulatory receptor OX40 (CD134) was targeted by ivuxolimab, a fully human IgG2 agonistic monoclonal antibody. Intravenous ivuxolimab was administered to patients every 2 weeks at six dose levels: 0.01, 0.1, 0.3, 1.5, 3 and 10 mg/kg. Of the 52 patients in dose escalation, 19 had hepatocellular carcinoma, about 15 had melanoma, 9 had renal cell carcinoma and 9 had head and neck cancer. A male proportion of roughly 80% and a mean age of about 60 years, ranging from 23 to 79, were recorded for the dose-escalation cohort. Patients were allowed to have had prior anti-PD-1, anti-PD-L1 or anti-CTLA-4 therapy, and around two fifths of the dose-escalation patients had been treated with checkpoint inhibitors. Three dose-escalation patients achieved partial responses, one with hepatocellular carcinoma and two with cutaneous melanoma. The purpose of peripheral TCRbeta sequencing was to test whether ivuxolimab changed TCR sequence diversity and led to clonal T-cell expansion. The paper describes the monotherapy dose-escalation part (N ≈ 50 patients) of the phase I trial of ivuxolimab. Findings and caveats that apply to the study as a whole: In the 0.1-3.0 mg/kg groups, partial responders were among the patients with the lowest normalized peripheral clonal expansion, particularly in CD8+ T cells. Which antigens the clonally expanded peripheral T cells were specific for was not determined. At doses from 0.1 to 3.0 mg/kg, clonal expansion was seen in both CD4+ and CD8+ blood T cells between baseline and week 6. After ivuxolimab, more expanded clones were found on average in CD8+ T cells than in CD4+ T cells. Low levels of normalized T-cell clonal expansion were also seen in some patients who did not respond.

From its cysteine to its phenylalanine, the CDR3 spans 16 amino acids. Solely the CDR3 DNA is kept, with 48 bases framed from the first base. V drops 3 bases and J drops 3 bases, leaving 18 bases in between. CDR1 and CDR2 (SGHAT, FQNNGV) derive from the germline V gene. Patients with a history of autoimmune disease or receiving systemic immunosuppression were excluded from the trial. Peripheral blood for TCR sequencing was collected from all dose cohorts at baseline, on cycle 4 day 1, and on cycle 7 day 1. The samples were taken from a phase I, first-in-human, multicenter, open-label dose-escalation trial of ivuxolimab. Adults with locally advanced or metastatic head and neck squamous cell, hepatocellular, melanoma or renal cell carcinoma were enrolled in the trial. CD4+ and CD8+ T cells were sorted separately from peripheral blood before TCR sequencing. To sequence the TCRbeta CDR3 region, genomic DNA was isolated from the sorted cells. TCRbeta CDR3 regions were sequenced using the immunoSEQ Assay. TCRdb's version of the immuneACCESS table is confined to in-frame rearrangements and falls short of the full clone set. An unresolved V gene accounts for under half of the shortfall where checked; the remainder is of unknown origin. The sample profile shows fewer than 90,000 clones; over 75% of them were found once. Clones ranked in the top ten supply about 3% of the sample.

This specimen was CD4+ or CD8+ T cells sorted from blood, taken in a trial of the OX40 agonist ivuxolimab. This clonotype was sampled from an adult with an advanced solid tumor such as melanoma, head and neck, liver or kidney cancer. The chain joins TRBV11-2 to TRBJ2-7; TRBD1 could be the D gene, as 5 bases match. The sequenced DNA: TGTGCCAGCAGCTTCCTCTGGGCAGGGATAAACTACGAGCAGTACTTC. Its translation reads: CASSFLWAGINYEQYF. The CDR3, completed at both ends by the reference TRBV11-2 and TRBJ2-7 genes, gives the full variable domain EAGVAQSPRYKIIEKRQSVAFWCNPISGHATLYWYQQILGQGPKLLIQFQNNGVVDDSQLPKDRFSAERLKGVDSTLKIQPAKLEDSAVYLCASSFLWAGINYEQYFGPGTRLTVT.